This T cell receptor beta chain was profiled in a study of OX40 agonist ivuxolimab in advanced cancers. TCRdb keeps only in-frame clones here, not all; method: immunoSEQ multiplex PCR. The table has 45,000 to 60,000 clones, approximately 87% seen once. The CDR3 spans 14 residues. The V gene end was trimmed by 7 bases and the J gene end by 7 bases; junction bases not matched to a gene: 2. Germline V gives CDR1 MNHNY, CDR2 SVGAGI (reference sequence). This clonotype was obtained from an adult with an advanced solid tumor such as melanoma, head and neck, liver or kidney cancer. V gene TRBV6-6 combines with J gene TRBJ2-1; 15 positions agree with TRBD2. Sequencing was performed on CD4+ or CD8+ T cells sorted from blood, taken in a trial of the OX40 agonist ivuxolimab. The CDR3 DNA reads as TGTGCCAGCACCGGACTAGCGGGAGGGAATGAGCAGTTCTTC. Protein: CASTGLAGGNEQFF.